Below, 32 T cell receptor beta chains from the same sample are listed, as sequenced in a study of cytomegalovirus exposure and HLA in healthy donors. PCR amplification relied on 60 Vbeta primers (plus 13 Jbeta primers). The assay was immunoSEQ multiplex PCR, and TCRdb's table has in-frame clones only and misses some. The data show 150,000 or so clones, about 80% seen once. Material for sequencing was PBMCs. The receptors originated from a man aged 30 to 39 in good health and CMV-seropositive.

The V gene is TRBV6-6, the J gene TRBJ2-7; D remains ambiguous. Germline V gives CDR1 MNHNY, CDR2 SVGAGI (reference sequence). Deletions cut 0 bases from V and 0 bases from J, with 9 bases between. The CDR3 loop spans 15 amino acids. The DNA of the CDR3 is TGTGCCAGCAGTTACTCGACTGGTAACTCCTACGAGCAGTACTTC. It codes for CASSYSTGNSYEQYF.

The sample holds a few counts of this clone. V is TRBV6-1 and J is TRBJ1-2; D is undetermined. This CDR3 has 15 residues. CDR1 and CDR2 from the germline V gene are MNHNS and SASEGT. Trimming removed 1 base at V and 0 bases at J, with 9 bases between. CDR3 amino acids: CASSEGPFTNYGYTF. Written as DNA, the CDR3 is TGTGCCAGCAGTGAAGGGCCTTTCACTAACTATGGCTACACCTTC.

This clone was recorded a few times. This chain joins TRBV6-6 and TRBJ1-5; tentative D call: TRBD1 (6 bases). The CDR3 consists of 16 residues. V shed 2 bases and J shed 5 bases, with 16 bases lying between them. Germline V lookup: CDR1 MNHNY, CDR2 SVGAGI (reference sequence). In DNA, the CDR3 is TGTGCCAGCAGTTACCCCCGGGACACCCTTTATCAGCCCCAGCATTTT. Translation: CASSYPRDTLYQPQHF.

J is TRBJ2-5 and V is TRBV5-1, with D possibly TRBD2 on 7 matching bases. Trimming stripped 4 bases from V and 1 base from J, with 8 bases between. This CDR3 spans 13 amino acids. Germline CDR1 reads SGHRS; CDR2 reads YFSETQ. CDR3 loop: CASSAGAQETQYF. The CDR3 bases are TGCGCCAGCAGCGCGGGGGCCCAAGAGACCCAGTACTTC.

The rearrangement uses TRBV28 and TRBJ1-2; TRBD1 is a possible D gene (5 bases). The CDR3 extends over 13 amino acids. The germline V gene has CDR1 MDHEN and CDR2 SYDVKM. The germline V and J ends were trimmed by 3 bases and 10 bases, with 15 bases remaining between them. CDR3 coding DNA: TGTGCCAGCAGTTTCCCCGGAGGGGTAGCCTACACCTTC. Translation gives CASSFPGGVAYTF.

V and J are TRBV5-6 and TRBJ1-1; 9 bases line up with TRBD1. The CDR3 extends over 14 amino acids. Per germline, CDR1 SGHDT and CDR2 YYEEEE. V trimming: 2 bases; J trimming: 5 bases; junction bases outside the gene matches: 4. The CDR3 sequence: CASSLGTGLTEAFF. The CDR3 DNA follows: TGTGCCAGCAGCTTAGGGACAGGGCTTACTGAAGCTTTCTTT.

Only a few counts were recorded for this clone. J is TRBJ1-1 and V is TRBV4-1; no clear D. CDR3 size: 19 residues. Germline loops: CDR1 MGHRA, CDR2 YSYEKL. V lost 0 bases and J lost 2, with 22 bases in between. The CDR3 DNA reads as TGCGCCAGCAGCCAAGATTTCGCCAGGTTACTTTCCCAAAACACTGAAGCTTTCTTT. This sequence encodes CASSQDFARLLSQNTEAFF.

J is TRBJ2-1 and V is TRBV11-1; D remains unclear. Germline lookup yields CDR1 SGHAT and CDR2 FQDESV (reference sequence). The CDR3 is made up of 13 amino acids. Trimming stripped 4 bases from V and 10 bases from J, with 14 bases between. CDR3 in amino acids: CASSSAGYREQFF. In nucleotides, the CDR3 is TGTGCCAGCAGCTCCGCAGGCTATCGCGAGCAGTTCTTC.

The CDR3 sequence is CASSQQSKSQETQYF. As DNA, the CDR3 is TGTGCCAGCAGCCAACAGAGTAAATCCCAAGAGACCCAGTACTTC. This chain uses TRBV7-6 with TRBJ2-5; no clear D. The V end was cut by 5 bases, the J end by 1 base, with 14 bases between. The CDR3 is 15 residues long. CDR1 and CDR2 (germline): SGHVS, FNYEAQ.

The CDR3 region is CASSIGTAENEKLFF. DNA for the CDR3: TGTGCCAGTAGTATAGGGACAGCCGAAAATGAAAAACTGTTTTTT. This rearrangement joins TRBV19 to TRBJ1-4, with D possibly matching TRBD1 (6 bases). V lost 1 base, J lost 5 bases, and 11 bases lay in between. From germline, CDR1 is LNHDA and CDR2 SQIVND (reference sequence). The length of the CDR3 is 15 residues.

The chain joins TRBV5-1 to TRBJ2-1; 11 bases fit TRBD1. J lost 5 bases, V lost 2 bases, and 3 bases had no gene match. The CDR3 runs 15 residues. Germline V gives CDR1 SGHRS, CDR2 YFSETQ. CDR3 region: CASSFGTGGDNEQFF. CDR3 in DNA: TGCGCCAGCAGCTTCGGGACAGGGGGGGACAATGAGCAGTTCTTC.

The chain recombines TRBV5-6 with TRBJ1-6; D uncertain. V was clipped by 4 bases and J by 11 bases, with 22 bases between them. This CDR3 is built from 16 residues. CDR1 is SGHDT, CDR2 YYEEEE, per germline. CDR3 coding DNA: TGTGCCAGCAGCCGTGAGCTAGAGTGGAAAAGGACACCCCTCCACTTT. It translates to CASSRELEWKRTPLHF. The complete variable domain, with remaining parts taken from reference TRBV5-6 and TRBJ1-6, reads DAGVTQSPTHLIKTRGQQVTLRCSPKSGHDTVSWYQQALGQGPQFIFQYYEEEERQRGNFPDRFSGHQFPNYSSELNVNALLLGDSALYLCASSRELEWKRTPLHFGNGTRLTVT.

The chain has TRBV27 and TRBJ2-2; 10 nucleotides align to TRBD1. V lost 8 bases and J lost 3; bases outside the gene matches: 6. CDR3 length: 15 amino acids. Germline values: CDR1 MNHEY, CDR2 SMNVEV (reference sequence). This CDR3 is CASSMGQGYTGELFF. In nucleotides, the CDR3 is TGTGCCAGCTCCATGGGACAGGGGTACACCGGGGAGCTGTTTTTT.

The chain carries TRBV30 and TRBJ1-1; D unresolved. This CDR3 region has 14 residues. Germline CDR1 is GTSNPN and CDR2 is SVGIG (reference sequence). The CDR3 spells CGTESGNLNTEAFF. As DNA, the CDR3 is TGTGGTACGGAAAGCGGGAATCTGAACACTGAAGCTTTCTTT.

The V and J genes are TRBV29-1 and TRBJ2-7; tentative D call: TRBD2 (5 bases). The CDR3 is 16 residues long. The V and J ends lost 3 bases and 2 bases respectively, with 20 bases between them. Germline V gene data show CDR1 as SQVTM and CDR2 as ANQGSEA. CDR3 DNA: TGCAGCGTTGATGGGGTGAGCGGCTACCCTCCCTACGAGCAGTACTTC. It is translated as CSVDGVSGYPPYEQYF.

V usage is TRBV9 and J usage is TRBJ2-2, with 8 bases lining up with TRBD1. The CDR3 totals 15 residues. In germline, CDR1 is SGDLS, CDR2 YYNGEE. V shed 1 base, J shed 5 bases, and the junction held 4 bases outside the gene matches. CDR3 loop: CASSVTTGGTGELFF. DNA for the CDR3: TGTGCCAGCAGCGTAACCACAGGGGGGACCGGGGAGCTGTTTTTT. The full variable domain, with the rest looked up from reference TRBV9 and TRBJ2-2, is DSGVTQTPKHLITATGQRVTLRCSPRSGDLSVYWYQQSLDQGLQFLIQYYNGEERAKGNILERFSAQQFPDLHSELNLSSLELGDSALYFCASSVTTGGTGELFFGEGSRLTVL.

The chain joins TRBV6-5 to TRBJ2-1, with a tentative D call TRBD2 (6 bases). The CDR3 length is 15 residues. V was trimmed by 2 bases and J by 0 bases, leaving 8 bases between them. Germline CDR1 and CDR2: MNHEY and SVGAGI. In DNA, the CDR3 is TGTGCCAGCAGTTACGGGGGGAGCTCCTACAATGAGCAGTTCTTC. Residues: CASSYGGSSYNEQFF.

This rearrangement joins TRBV27 to TRBJ1-5; TRBD1 aligns across 10 bases. The CDR3 sequence is 16 residues long. Germline V CDR1 and CDR2: MNHEY, SMNVEV (reference sequence). Germline trimming cut 8 bases from V and 1 base from J; bases unmatched to any gene: 8. The CDR3 protein is CASGYRTGGSNQPQHF. In nucleotides, the CDR3 is TGTGCCAGCGGCTATCGGACAGGGGGAAGCAATCAGCCCCAGCATTTT.

The gene calls are TRBV7-8 and TRBJ2-1, with TRBD2 as a possible D gene (5 bases). Germline V gene data show CDR1 as SGHVS and CDR2 as FQNEAQ. Trimming pared 3 bases from V and 1 base from J, leaving 7 bases between. The CDR3 is 14 residues long. The CDR3 DNA reads as TGTGCCAGCAGCTTCGGGGAGTCCTACAATGAGCAGTTCTTC. Protein sequence: CASSFGESYNEQFF.

This rearrangement joins TRBV7-9 to TRBJ2-7; TRBD1 agrees at 8 bases. The germline V gene has CDR1 SEHNR and CDR2 FQNEAQ (reference sequence). The V and J ends lost 5 bases and 5 bases, in that order; junction bases with no gene match: 2. This CDR3 spans 12 amino acids. For the CDR3, the DNA is TGTGCCAGCAGCCAGACAGGGGACGAGCAGTACTTC. It codes for CASSQTGDEQYF.

J is TRBJ2-7 and V is TRBV7-9; no definite D call. The CDR3 is made up of 14 amino acids. Germline V gives CDR1 SEHNR, CDR2 FQNEAQ (reference sequence). V was trimmed by 5 bases and J by 0 bases, leaving 11 bases between them. The CDR3 DNA sequence: TGTGCCAGCAGCGCAGCGTTGAGCTCCTACGAGCAGTACTTC. Translation: CASSAALSSYEQYF.

This rearrangement joins TRBV6-5 to TRBJ1-4; 10 bases line up with TRBD1. The CDR3 totals 15 residues. The V gene end was trimmed by 2 bases and the J gene end by 8 bases; junction bases not matched to a gene: 5. CDR1 is MNHEY and CDR2 is SVGAGI in the germline V gene. The CDR3 protein is CASSYGTGEGEKLFF. CDR3 in DNA: TGTGCCAGCAGTTACGGGACAGGGGAAGGGGAAAAACTGTTTTTT.

The rearrangement uses TRBV4-1 and TRBJ2-7; 12 bases fit TRBD2. Germline lookup yields CDR1 MGHRA and CDR2 YSYEKL. The CDR3 runs 15 residues. Unmatched junction bases numbered 10, after V lost 7 bases and J lost 6 bases. DNA of the CDR3: TGCGCCAGCACCCTGACTAGCGGGGGACCTTCCGAGCAGTACTTC. It translates to CASTLTSGGPSEQYF.

This chain joins TRBV27 and TRBJ2-7, with 13 bases matching TRBD2. The V gene end was trimmed by 10 bases and the J gene end by 5 bases; junction bases not matched to a gene: 14. CDR1 and CDR2 from the germline V gene are MNHEY and SMNVEV (reference sequence). The CDR3 contains 16 residues. The CDR3 sequence is CATQHQLAGGPNEQYF. The CDR3, as DNA: TGTGCCACGCAACATCAACTAGCGGGAGGGCCGAACGAGCAGTACTTC.

The chain combines TRBV4-2 with TRBJ2-1, with TRBD2 matching 12 bases. Trimming removed 4 bases from V and 8 bases from J; junction bases left unmatched: 15. Germline CDR1 is LGHNA and CDR2 is YNFKEQ. This CDR3 contains 18 residues. This chain's CDR3 is CASSPTAGLAGGQDEQFF. For the CDR3, the DNA is TGTGCCAGCAGCCCCACCGCGGGGCTAGCGGGAGGGCAGGATGAGCAGTTCTTC.

The chain links TRBV30 to TRBJ2-7; 7 bases are shared with TRBD1. CDR1 and CDR2 (germline): GTSNPN, SVGIG (reference sequence). The CDR3 runs 14 residues. The J segment lost 4 bases and the V segment lost 0 bases, leaving 6 bases of the junction unmatched. CDR3 amino acids: CAWSVRQGVYEQYF. The CDR3 bases are TGTGCCTGGAGTGTACGACAGGGCGTATACGAGCAGTACTTC.

The rearrangement uses TRBV10-2 and TRBJ1-2; tentatively, D is TRBD1 (5 bases). The V end was cut by 0 bases, the J end by 3 bases, with 8 bases between. The CDR3 length is 14 residues. Per the germline V gene, CDR1 is WSHSY and CDR2 is SAAADI. CDR3 sequence: CASSESGQYYGYTF. CDR3 in DNA: TGCGCCAGCAGTGAGTCGGGGCAGTACTATGGCTACACCTTC.

The V call is TRBV6-5, the J call TRBJ1-3, with no clear D. Trimming stripped 8 bases from V and 4 bases from J, with 6 bases between. This CDR3 comprises 11 residues. Germline-derived CDR1 and CDR2 are MNHEY and SVGAGI. CDR3 loop: CASEQGNTIYF. The CDR3, as DNA: TGTGCCAGCGAACAAGGAAACACCATATATTTT.

This chain uses TRBV19 with TRBJ1-5; 10 bases align to TRBD1. CDR1 is LNHDA, CDR2 SQIVND, per germline (reference sequence). Trimming cost V 6 bases and J 2 bases; bases outside gene matches: 22. The CDR3 runs to 21 residues. Here the CDR3 reads CASSRSGVRDRGTFGNQPQHF. CDR3 nucleotides: TGTGCCAGTAGCCGATCGGGAGTCAGGGACAGGGGTACCTTCGGCAATCAGCCCCAGCATTTT.

CDR3 region: CASSVSGTSSYEQYF. CDR3 DNA sequence: TGCGCCAGCAGTGTCTCCGGGACTAGCAGCTACGAGCAGTACTTC. This sequence joins TRBV4-1 and TRBJ2-7, with TRBD2 matching over 9 bases. Trimming cost V 6 bases and J 3 bases; bases outside gene matches: 9. Germline V lookup: CDR1 MGHRA, CDR2 YSYEKL. The length of the CDR3 is 15 residues.

CDR3 coding DNA: TGTGCCTGGAAGAGGGCGAGCACTGAAGCTTTCTTT. Translated, it gives CAWKRASTEAFF. This rearrangement joins TRBV30 to TRBJ1-1, with unresolved D. CDR3 length equals 12 residues. Per germline, CDR1 GTSNPN and CDR2 SVGIG (reference sequence). The V end lost 4 bases, the J end lost 4 bases, and 10 bases lay between the germline ends.

In regard to this clone: Other DNA sequences in the same sample also yield this CDR3. The genes are TRBV28 and TRBJ2-3, with unresolved D. CDR1 and CDR2 (germline): MDHEN, SYDVKM. Trimming left V 5 bases short and J 5 bases short, with 11 bases between. The CDR3 runs 13 residues. The CDR3: CASSLLSRDTQYF. CDR3 DNA: TGTGCCAGCAGTCTCCTGTCCCGAGATACGCAGTATTTT.